The rows below give T cell receptor beta chains drawn from one sample of a study of blood T cell repertoires in COVID-19. Sequenced by immunoSEQ multiplex PCR; TCRdb stores in-frame clones only, minus some. This table has about 59,000 clones, 73% appearing once. The sequenced sample was peripheral blood. All receptors derive from a woman in her 70s with acute or convalescent COVID-19. Each CDR3 is given with its conserved first and last residue. Clone size is not always given. Where it is, it says once, few, many or a class for expanded clones.

j_call	clone_size	v_call	cdr3_aa
TRBJ1-3	-	TRBV5-6	CASSYPGSGNTIYF
TRBJ2-1	-	TRBV6-1	CASSELAVSYNEQFF
TRBJ2-5	-	TRBV6-5	CASSLNGGLETQYF
TRBJ2-1	-	TRBV2	CASSGDRGRKDEQFF
TRBJ1-1	-	TRBV5-1	CASSSQNWGAEAFF
TRBJ1-4	-	TRBV10-2	CASSESGGRLFF
TRBJ2-3	-	TRBV7-8	CASSPRLAGGLVYADTQYF
TRBJ1-2	-	TRBV6-6	CASTDSENYGYTF
TRBJ1-5	once	TRBV6-1	CASSEKGAQPQHF
TRBJ2-1	-	TRBV9	CASSQEIRDRNYNEQFF
TRBJ1-2	once	TRBV5-4	CASSREGGGYGYTF
TRBJ1-6	-	TRBV7-2	CASSLHPRQDNSPLHF
TRBJ1-1	-	TRBV3-1/TRBV3-2	CASSYRDLNTEAFF
TRBJ2-3	-	TRBV25-1	CASSSGGRDTQYF
TRBJ2-7	-	TRBV12-3/TRBV12-4	CASSSGHLYEQYF
TRBJ1-4	-	TRBV2	CAGRTGRGMVNEKLFF
TRBJ1-1	few	TRBV12-3/TRBV12-4	CASNGGLTEAFF
TRBJ1-2	-	TRBV20-1	CSARRDYGYTF
TRBJ1-2	-	TRBV9	CASSVGEGFGYTF
TRBJ2-7	-	TRBV30	CAWSRPGGLSYEQYF
TRBJ2-4	-	TRBV6-5	CASTHRGVSNIQYF
TRBJ1-2	once	TRBV30	CAWSVQAGGYGYTF
TRBJ1-3	-	TRBV30	CAWTPNSGNTIYF
TRBJ2-7	once	TRBV18	CASSPGHLHEQYF
TRBJ2-2	-	TRBV3-1/TRBV3-2	CASSLLGGELFF
TRBJ2-5	-	TRBV9	CASSEVAGGLIRPETQYF
TRBJ1-1	-	TRBV3-1/TRBV3-2	CASSPGGGVTEAFF
TRBJ2-7	-	TRBV30	CAWGTGGRLEQYF
TRBJ2-3	few	TRBV5-1	CASSLWAPGLSRLPSTDTQYF
TRBJ1-1	-	TRBV7-2	CASSRFRQGNTEAFF
TRBJ2-5	-	TRBV29-1	CSVDFTDRAKETQYF
TRBJ2-3	-	TRBV28	CASSADSDTQYF
TRBJ1-2	-	TRBV6-5	CASSYSMRTSYGYTF
TRBJ2-5	-	TRBV3-1/TRBV3-2	CASSPRGTLQETQYF
TRBJ2-1	-	TRBV6-6	CASSGLNPNSYNEQFF
TRBJ2-4	-	TRBV5-1	CASSLYGNIQYF
TRBJ1-1	few	TRBV11-2	CASSPQHQRGKNTEAFF
TRBJ2-6	-	TRBV30	CAWVREPYSGANVLTF
TRBJ1-1	-	TRBV7-6	CASSLEAGAGTEAFF
TRBJ2-7	-	TRBV5-1	CASSLTDYEQYF
TRBJ2-3	once	TRBV7-9	CASSPLGGVGDTQYF
TRBJ1-1	few	TRBV30	CAWIQAEAFF
TRBJ1-1	-	TRBV27	CASRKQGRTEAFF
TRBJ2-2	-	TRBV25-1	CASRKTGGNTGELFF
TRBJ2-2	-	TRBV30	CAWKYRGVANTGELFF
TRBJ2-5	-	TRBV7-9	CASSPEGGNQETQYF